A single sample gave rise to the 28 T cell receptor beta chains below, sequenced in a study of blood T cell repertoires in COVID-19. The table came from immunoSEQ multiplex PCR; TCRdb's copy has only in-frame clones and leaves some out. The repertoire consists of 250,000 or so clones, with 91% occurring once and the leading ten covering more than 1%. Sequenced: PBMCs or T cells enriched from blood (not recorded which). These receptors were obtained from a human donor in a cohort exposed to, infected with or recovered from COVID-19 (not recorded which). The donor label of this sample is uncertain.

This sequence joins TRBV10-2 and TRBJ1-5, with D perhaps TRBD1 (6 bases). V lost 8 bases to trimming and J lost 11 bases, with 16 bases between them. The V gene's germline CDR1 is WSHSY and CDR2 SAAADI. The CDR3 consists of 12 residues. CDR3 loop: CASRGGSWAQHF. Here the CDR3 DNA reads TGCGCCAGCCGGGGGGGCTCTTGGGCCCAGCATTTT.

The rearrangement links TRBV5-4 to TRBJ2-3, with 10 bases identical to TRBD2. The length of the CDR3 is 16 residues. The trim removed 5 bases at V and 3 bases at J, leaving 9 bases unmatched. Germline CDR1 SGHNT, CDR2 YYREEE (reference sequence). CDR3 protein: CASSLAGAGGTDTQYF. Written as DNA, the CDR3 is TGTGCCAGCAGTCTAGCGGGGGCCGGGGGAACAGATACGCAGTATTTT.

This chain uses TRBV6-1 with TRBJ2-5, with 9 bases identical to TRBD2. With V trimmed by 4 bases and J by 0 bases, 6 bases remained unmatched. The V gene's germline CDR1 is MNHNS and CDR2 SASEGT. This CDR3 is 16 amino acids long. The CDR3 is CASSGERGVNQETQYF. The CDR3 nucleotides read TGTGCCAGCAGTGGGGAGCGGGGGGTAAACCAAGAGACCCAGTACTTC.

The chain uses TRBV9 and TRBJ2-3; TRBD2 aligns across 7 bases. Trimming cost V 0 bases and J 5 bases; bases outside gene matches: 9. The CDR3 runs to 16 residues. In germline, CDR1 is SGDLS, CDR2 YYNGEE. In nucleotides, the CDR3 is TGTGCCAGCAGCGTAGGAGCGGGGACGGGTGTAGATACGCAGTATTTT. Translating gives CASSVGAGTGVDTQYF. Full variable domain (outside the CDR3, taken from reference TRBV9 and TRBJ2-3): DSGVTQTPKHLITATGQRVTLRCSPRSGDLSVYWYQQSLDQGLQFLIQYYNGEERAKGNILERFSAQQFPDLHSELNLSSLELGDSALYFCASSVGAGTGVDTQYFGPGTRLTVL.

This clone came up a few times. The chain employs TRBV14 and TRBJ1-1; D perhaps matches TRBD1 (6 bases). CDR1 and CDR2 (germline): SGHDN, FVKESK. This CDR3 contains 15 residues. Between the trimmed V and J ends, which lost 4 bases and 3 bases, there was a span of 15 bases. The CDR3 nucleotides are TGTGCCAGCAGCCCTCTAACAGGGTACTACACTGAAGCTTTCTTT. Translating gives CASSPLTGYYTEAFF.

The genes are TRBV5-6 and TRBJ1-5, with 8 positions matching TRBD1. V was clipped by 0 bases and J by 6 bases; unmatched bases: 17. The CDR3 extends over 19 amino acids. In germline, CDR1 is SGHDT, CDR2 YYEEEE. DNA of the CDR3: TGTGCCAGCAGCTTGGGCCTGCGGGCAGGGGGCGCGGGCGCTCAGCCCCAGCATTTT. Encoded protein: CASSLGLRAGGAGAQPQHF.

The rearrangement uses TRBV19 and TRBJ2-1, with 9 bases lining up with TRBD2. The trim removed 9 bases at V and 4 bases at J, leaving 7 bases unmatched. Germline V lookup: CDR1 LNHDA, CDR2 SQIVND (reference sequence). The CDR3 runs 14 residues. The CDR3 DNA reads TGTGCCAGCACACTAGCGGGTCCGTACAATGAGCAGTTCTTC. Translation gives CASTLAGPYNEQFF.

The V gene is TRBV5-1, the J gene TRBJ2-2; TRBD1 matches 7 bases. The length of the CDR3 is 15 residues. Germline V CDR1 and CDR2: SGHRS, YFSETQ. V gave up 4 bases and J gave up 2 bases; unmatched junction bases: 5. CDR3 protein: CASSLGQPNTGELFF. The CDR3 region has the DNA TGCGCCAGCAGCCTGGGACAGCCCAACACCGGGGAGCTGTTTTTT.

The chain has TRBV6-4 and TRBJ2-3, with 14 bases lining up with TRBD2. This CDR3 spans 15 amino acids. Trimming took 5 bases from V and 6 from J; bases not matched to a gene: 4. Per the germline V gene, CDR1 is MRHNA and CDR2 is SNTAGT. CDR3 protein: CASSPTSGGADTQYF. CDR3 sequence (DNA): TGTGCCAGCAGTCCGACTAGCGGGGGGGCGGATACGCAGTATTTT.

The chain links TRBV7-6 to TRBJ1-1, with D perhaps matching TRBD1 (6 bases). Between the trimmed V and J ends, which lost 2 bases and 0 bases, there was a span of 16 bases. This CDR3 spans 17 amino acids. CDR1 and CDR2 from the germline V gene are SGHVS and FNYEAQ. CDR3 nucleotide sequence: TGTGCCAGCAGCTTAATTTCGGGACAACTTATGAACACTGAAGCTTTCTTT. It yields the protein CASSLISGQLMNTEAFF.

This sequence joins TRBV4-1 and TRBJ1-1; 8 nucleotides align to TRBD1. After removal of 4 bases from V and 0 bases from J, the junction contained 13 bases not matched to a gene. Germline V gene lookup returns CDR1 MGHRA and CDR2 YSYEKL. The CDR3 is made up of 18 amino acids. The CDR3 region is CASSRRGLQGAMNTEAFF. The CDR3 nucleotides are TGCGCCAGCAGCCGCCGCGGGTTGCAGGGGGCGATGAACACTGAAGCTTTCTTT.

The chain combines TRBV11-3 with TRBJ2-2; 7 bases agree with TRBD2. The V segment lost 4 bases and the J segment 1 base; nucleotides outside the gene matches: 6. Germline CDR1 and CDR2: SGHNT and YENEEA. The CDR3 spans 16 residues. CDR3 nucleotide sequence: TGTGCCAGCAGCTCTTTCCAGCGGGGGAACACCGGGGAGCTGTTTTTT. It encodes CASSSFQRGNTGELFF.

The gene calls are TRBV6-5 and TRBJ1-4; weak D call: TRBD1 (5 bases). Germline V lookup: CDR1 MNHEY, CDR2 SVGAGI. The V end was cut by 6 bases, the J end by 0 bases, with 11 bases between. The CDR3 contains 15 residues. In nucleotides, the CDR3 is TGTGCCAGCAGGGCTCGGGGGGCAACTAATGAAAAACTGTTTTTT. Residues: CASRARGATNEKLFF.

This chain links TRBV3-1 (or the pseudogene TRBV3-2) with TRBJ1-6; TRBD1 aligns across 8 bases. Germline CDR1 reads LGHDT; CDR2 reads YNNKEL (reference sequence). The CDR3 covers 18 residues. V was clipped by 2 bases and J by 6 bases; unmatched bases: 12. The CDR3 DNA reads as TGTGCCAGCAGCCAAAGAGCAGGGGGCCCTCTAGGTAATTCACCCCTCCACTTT. This sequence encodes CASSQRAGGPLGNSPLHF.

This chain links TRBV27 with TRBJ2-3; tentatively, D is TRBD1 (6 bases). The length of the CDR3 is 15 residues. The germline V and J ends were trimmed by 3 bases and 3 bases, with 13 bases remaining between them. The germline CDR1 and CDR2 sequences are MNHEY and SMNVEV (reference sequence). CDR3 protein: CASSFRGSKTDTQYF. The CDR3 nucleotides read TGTGCCAGCAGTTTCAGGGGCAGTAAGACAGATACGCAGTATTTT.

This clone appeared once. The chain combines TRBV13 with TRBJ1-2; the D gene is possibly TRBD1 (6 bases). V was cut by 4 bases and J by 4 bases, with 13 bases left in between. Germline CDR1 reads PRHDT; CDR2 reads FYEKMQ (reference sequence). The CDR3 is 14 amino acids. CDR3 sequence reads: CASSSGGAFYGYTF. The CDR3 coding sequence is TGTGCCAGCAGCTCTGGGGGGGCTTTCTATGGCTACACCTTC.

The gene calls are TRBV6-5 and TRBJ2-6; 7 bases are shared with TRBD2. Per the germline V gene, CDR1 is MNHEY and CDR2 is SVGAGI. This CDR3 comprises 14 residues. V shed 6 bases and J 6 bases; nucleotides not matched to a gene: 5. The DNA of the CDR3 is TGTGCCAGCAGGGGGGGGGAAAAGGCCAACGTCCTGACTTTC. It specifies CASRGGEKANVLTF.

The gene calls are TRBV9 and TRBJ2-7; tentatively, D is TRBD1 (6 bases). Deletions cut 3 bases from V and 3 bases from J, with 13 bases between. Germline V lookup: CDR1 SGDLS, CDR2 YYNGEE. This CDR3 comprises 14 residues. The CDR3 is CASSEGAGVYEQYF. CDR3 in DNA: TGTGCCAGCAGCGAAGGGGCAGGGGTCTACGAGCAGTACTTC.

Only one count was recorded for this clone. The V call is TRBV7-9, the J call TRBJ1-1, with D possibly TRBD1 on 5 matching bases. Trimming removed 5 bases from V and 4 bases from J, with 17 bases in between. Germline V gene sequence: CDR1 SEHNR, CDR2 FQNEAQ (reference sequence). The CDR3 is 15 residues long. Here the CDR3 reads CASSLLGRGGTEAFF. The CDR3 DNA reads TGTGCCAGCAGCCTCTTAGGTAGGGGTGGCACTGAAGCTTTCTTT.

CDR3 region: CATSVQGVHTDTQYF. The CDR3, as DNA: TGTGCCACCAGTGTCCAGGGGGTACACACAGATACGCAGTATTTT. The V and J genes are TRBV24-1 and TRBJ2-3; TRBD1 matches 7 bases. The CDR3 totals 15 residues. Germline V CDR1 and CDR2: KGHDR, SFDVKD. Trimming removed 5 bases from V and 2 bases from J; junction bases left unmatched: 6.

The gene calls are TRBV21-1 and TRBJ1-3; the table calls TRBD1, which could not be checked here. TRBV21-1 represents a pseudogene. The CDR3 has 16 residues. CDR3 in amino acids: CASSKGTGTHGNTIYF. The CDR3 coding sequence is TGTGCCAGCAGCAAGGGTACCGGGACACACGGAAACACCATATATTTT.

The rearrangement links TRBV28 to TRBJ1-3, with a weak D call TRBD1 (5 bases). There are 17 residues in the CDR3. The germline V and J ends were trimmed by 2 bases and 1 base, with 15 bases remaining between them. CDR1 and CDR2 (germline): MDHEN, SYDVKM. The CDR3 nucleotides read TGTGCCAGCAGTTTACCGTTGGCGGGGGGATCTGGAAACACCATATATTTT. Amino acids: CASSLPLAGGSGNTIYF.

J is TRBJ2-3 and V is TRBV19; tentatively, D is TRBD2 (5 bases). The CDR3 spans 14 residues. V lost 5 bases to trimming and J lost 0 bases, with 9 bases between them. Germline V CDR1 and CDR2: LNHDA, SQIVND (reference sequence). In DNA, the CDR3 is TGTGCCAGTAGTCGACTAACTAGCACAGATACGCAGTATTTT. Translating gives CASSRLTSTDTQYF.

The CDR3 bases are TGCAGCGTCCGGACTGATTCCTACGAGCAGTACTTC. This sequence encodes CSVRTDSYEQYF. The chain links TRBV29-1 to TRBJ2-7; D might be TRBD2 (5 bases). Between the trimmed V and J ends, which lost 6 bases and 1 base, there was a span of 10 bases. The CDR3 is 12 amino acids. From germline, CDR1 is SQVTM and CDR2 ANQGSEA.

The genes are TRBV7-4 and TRBJ1-5, with D perhaps TRBD1 (6 bases). V lost 8 bases and J 2 bases, leaving 22 bases between the germline ends. The CDR3 has 17 amino acids. Germline V lookup: CDR1 SGHVT, CDR2 SQSDAQ. Here the CDR3 reads CASGWAGVMSGNQPQHF. Here the CDR3 DNA reads TGTGCCAGCGGATGGGCAGGGGTAATGAGCGGCAATCAGCCCCAGCATTTT.

This clone was seen a handful of times. The gene calls are TRBV25-1 and TRBJ2-5, with 8 bases that match TRBD1. Germline-derived CDR1 and CDR2 are MGHDK and SYGVNS. J was trimmed by 5 bases and V by 3 bases; bases with no gene match: 11. The CDR3 is 16 residues long. Here the CDR3 reads CASSEARTGIRETQYF. In DNA form, the CDR3 reads TGTGCCAGCAGTGAGGCCCGGACAGGGATTAGGGAGACCCAGTACTTC.

V gene TRBV6-2 or TRBV6-3 combines with J gene TRBJ2-7, with a weak D call TRBD1 (5 bases). Germline CDR1 MNHEY, CDR2 SVGEGT. This CDR3 is 16 amino acids long. V was clipped by 2 bases and J by 0 bases, with 14 bases between them. The CDR3 sequence: CASSYPLTDNSYEQYF. As DNA, the CDR3 is TGTGCCAGCAGTTACCCGTTGACGGACAACTCCTACGAGCAGTACTTC.

The chain joins TRBV3-1 (or the pseudogene TRBV3-2) to TRBJ2-1, with a possible D match to TRBD1 (6 bases). The CDR3 is 15 amino acids. Trimming removed 0 bases at V and 4 bases at J, with 10 bases between. Looked up from germline, CDR1 is LGHDT and CDR2 is YNNKEL (reference sequence). The CDR3 nucleotides read TGTGCCAGCAGCCAAGATGGGGGCAGTTACAATGAGCAGTTCTTC. This encodes CASSQDGGSYNEQFF.